The clone carrying this TCR beta chain was recorded only once. Relative to the germline gene, one junction end is altered; a read error may explain this. The data are from a study of blood T cells in healthy people across ages. The CDR3 is made up of 15 amino acids. The authors ran a second PCR of about 6 to 12 cycles using a sample-barcoded 5' primer and a J-beta primer mix. TCRdb reprocessed the 5' RACE reads via MiXCR and lists one record per CDR3 protein. Found here are around 1,600,000 distinct CDR3 sequences, around 40% of them singletons; the top ten hold just over 4%. This TCR derives from a woman under 30 in good health. The chain has TRBV12-3 or TRBV12-4 and TRBJ2-3; possible D gene TRBD2, 5 bases. The sequencing sample was made of blood. CDR3 bases: TGTGCCAGCAGTTCTGGCCGGGGTAGAGCAGATACGGAGTATTTT. Translated, it gives CASSSGRGRADTEYF.